The clone carrying this T cell receptor beta chain showed up just once. In the authors' methods: Using reference gene primer amplification, nucleated cell counts were estimated. The assay was immunoSEQ multiplex PCR, and TCRdb's table has in-frame clones only and misses some. V, J and clone size were drawn from that table, and D and trimming were deduced from the DNA. The sample yields about 210,000 clones, over 70% seen once. Germline CDR1 reads SGHTA; CDR2 reads FQGTGA. This CDR3 contains 14 residues. V lost 1 base and J lost 5, with 11 bases in between. The data were obtained in a study of blood T cell repertoires in COVID-19. At the level of the study: From the United States, Italy and Spain came samples of acute and convalescent COVID-19. PBMCs, B-cell-depleted T cells, or T cells provided the cDNA or gDNA that made up the material.

The receptor was derived from a woman between 50 and 59 years old with acute or convalescent COVID-19. The chain has TRBV7-3 and TRBJ1-1; D call uncertain. Sequencing was performed on peripheral blood. CDR3 bases: TGTGCCAGCAGCTTAAACGGGTTTGAAACTGAAGCTTTCTTT. Translation gives CASSLNGFETEAFF.